Sequencing of this T cell receptor (beta chain) was carried out in a study of blood T cells in healthy people across ages. A second PCR of roughly 7 to 11 cycles used a sample-barcoded 5' primer and a J-beta primer mix. Every cDNA molecule bore a tag from a template-switch adaptor containing 12 random nucleotides. Each of the samples gave a minimum of 3 million paired-end reads that contained CDR3. TCRdb used MiXCR to reprocess the 5' RACE reads, holding one entry per CDR3 protein. The repertoire holds over a million distinct CDR3 sequences, with 35% to 45% as singletons. The draw of peripheral blood yielded approximately 11 milliliters from each donor. The study's findings and limits: More naive CD4+ cells and higher diversity marked long-lived donors relative to aged donors.

This CDR3 is built from 14 residues. V gave up 0 bases and J gave up 2 bases, with 9 bases separating them. Germline-derived CDR1 and CDR2 are GTSNPN and SVGIG (reference sequence). A note on this clonotype: Its target is unknown.

What was sequenced was blood. The TCR originated in a woman aged 18-35 years in good health. The V gene is TRBV30, the J gene TRBJ2-3, with D unclear. The CDR3: CAWSVLSSTDTQYF. CDR3 coding DNA: TGTGCCTGGAGTGTACTTTCCTCCACAGATACGCAGTATTTT.